The 5 T cell receptor beta chains listed next were all sequenced from one sample in a study of blood T cells in healthy people across ages. With a J-beta primer mix and a sample-barcoded 5' primer, a second PCR ran roughly 7 to 11 cycles. TCRdb reprocessed the 5' RACE reads with MiXCR, giving one entry per CDR3 protein. Here the sample spans 980,000 or so distinct CDR3 sequences, 48% being singletons. The sequenced sample was blood. These receptors all come from a man aged 30-40 years in good health.

The genes are TRBV20-1 and TRBJ2-1, with D perhaps matching TRBD1 (6 bases). V lost 5 bases to trimming and J lost 3 bases, with 17 bases between them. Germline CDR1 is DFQATT and CDR2 is SNEGSKA (reference sequence). The CDR3 covers 15 residues. The CDR3 loop is CSAAGEVSRYNEQFF. The CDR3 region has the DNA TGCAGTGCTGCAGGGGAAGTGTCCCGCTACAATGAGCAGTTCTTC.

The chain uses TRBV6-5 and TRBJ2-7; 7 bases are a match to TRBD2. CDR1 is MNHEY and CDR2 is SVGAGI in the germline V gene. Trimming at V came to 4 bases and at J to 6 bases, leaving 6 bases not matched to a gene. This CDR3 has 13 amino acids. The chain's CDR3 is CASSLWGGVEQYF. Here the CDR3 DNA reads TGTGCCAGCAGTTTATGGGGGGGGGTCGAGCAGTACTTC.

This sequence joins TRBV4-2 and TRBJ2-1; tentative D call: TRBD2 (6 bases). The CDR3 consists of 14 residues. Trimming stripped 4 bases from V and 8 bases from J, with 15 bases between. Germline loops: CDR1 LGHNA, CDR2 YNFKEQ. The CDR3 DNA is TGTGCCAGCAGCCCCCCCTTCGCGGGGTATGAGCAGTTCTTC. Translation gives CASSPPFAGYEQFF.

V usage is TRBV6-2 or TRBV6-3 and J usage is TRBJ2-1; D might be TRBD1 (6 bases). This CDR3 comprises 14 residues. V lost 6 bases, J lost 0 bases, and 9 bases lay in between. CDR1 and CDR2 (germline): MNHEY, SVGEGT. CDR3: CASSRGTSYNEQFF. Written as DNA, the CDR3 is TGTGCCAGCAGCAGGGGAACCTCCTACAATGAGCAGTTCTTC.

The genes are TRBV12-3 or TRBV12-4 and TRBJ1-4, with 7 bases that match TRBD1. The V segment lost 4 bases and the J segment 8 bases; nucleotides outside the gene matches: 7. The CDR3 consists of 14 residues. Here the CDR3 reads CASSSRGGEEKLFF. CDR3 coding DNA: TGTGCCAGCAGTTCCAGGGGGGGAGAGGAAAAACTGTTTTTT.